The clone carrying this T cell receptor (beta chain) has just a few counts. These data belong to a study of T cell clones after liver transplantation. Sequencing was performed with immunoSEQ multiplex PCR; in TCRdb, only in-frame clones are kept and a portion is missing. The sample records 80,000 or so clones, roughly 85% being singletons. The germline gives CDR1 GTSNPN, CDR2 SVGIG (reference sequence). The CDR3 loop spans 14 amino acids. Deletions cut 0 bases from V and 0 bases from J, with 6 bases between. The chain combines TRBV30 with TRBJ1-3, with TRBD1 as a possible D gene (6 bases). Here the sequenced sample was CD4+ T cells from blood, taken around 42 months after liver transplant. This sequence was found in a human patient who received a liver transplant. T cells may partly derive from the graft donor. CDR3: CAWSVGGSGNTIYF. As DNA, the CDR3 is TGTGCCTGGAGTGTAGGGGGCTCTGGAAACACCATATATTTT.